The 26 T cell receptor beta chains in this list originate from one sample, sequenced in a study of regulatory T cells in long-lasting Graves disease. Time point: newly diagnosed GD, antithyroid drugs for less than 3 months. From PBMCs, RNA was extracted and then used to make the TCR library. The authors built TCR beta libraries using iRepertoire HTBI primers and Arm-PCR of CDR3 regions. MiXCR was run by TCRdb on the multiplex PCR reads, yielding one entry per CDR3 protein. The sample has about 420,000 distinct CDR3 sequences; roughly 15% are singletons. The data were also submitted as part of a second study, on T cells in Graves' hyperthyroidism and ophthalmopathy.

This material consisted of peripheral blood mononuclear cells (PBMCs), taken at new diagnosis, from a patient treated with antithyroid drugs. The origin of the receptors is a woman aged 18-29 years with Graves disease.

The V and J genes are TRBV18 and TRBJ1-5; D is ambiguous. The CDR3 loop spans 13 amino acids. Per germline, CDR1 KGHSH and CDR2 LQKENI. Trimming cost V 3 bases and J 7 bases, with 10 bases left between them. The CDR3 spells CASSPTRGQPQHF. In DNA form, the CDR3 reads TGTGCCAGCTCACCGACTCGAGGGCAGCCCCAGCATTTT.

This clonotype was counted a few times. One end of the junction fails to match germline, which may point to a read error. The V and J genes are TRBV30 and TRBJ2-1, with a possible D match to TRBD2 (5 bases). The CDR3 runs to 16 residues. Germline V CDR1 and CDR2: GTSNPN, SVGIG (reference sequence). In DNA form, the CDR3 reads TGTGCCTGGAGTGCCGGCAGCGGAAGCTCCCACAATGAGCAGTTCTTC. Translated: CAWSAGSGSSHNEQFF.

This clonotype was picked up many times. DNA of the CDR3: TGTGCCACCGGCGGGAGGGCCACCGTAGAGACCCAGTACTTC. Its protein is CATGGRATVETQYF. The chain is built from TRBV28 and TRBJ2-5; 9 bases line up with TRBD2. The germline V gene encodes CDR1 MDHEN and CDR2 SYDVKM. The CDR3 consists of 14 residues. The ends lost 10 bases at V and 4 bases at J; junction bases unmatched: 10.

This clonotype was counted many times. This chain connects TRBV5-5 to TRBJ1-6, with 7 bases aligning to TRBD1. The V and J ends lost 4 bases and 8 bases, in that order; junction bases with no gene match: 9. Germline CDR1 SGHKS, CDR2 YYEKEE (reference sequence). The CDR3 spans 15 residues. CDR3 residues: CASSRSGTEDSPLHF. CDR3 DNA: TGTGCCAGCAGCCGGTCCGGGACAGAGGATTCACCCCTCCACTTT.

This clonotype was counted ten times or more. The genes are TRBV30 and TRBJ2-3; no clear D gene. CDR3 length: 13 residues. V was clipped by 0 bases and J by 3 bases, with 7 bases between them. Germline loops: CDR1 GTSNPN, CDR2 SVGIG (reference sequence). The chain's CDR3 is CAWSVGFTDTQYF. The CDR3 DNA is TGTGCCTGGAGTGTCGGTTTTACAGATACGCAGTATTTT. The full variable domain, completed using reference TRBV30 and TRBJ2-3, is SQTIHQWPATLVQPVGSPLSLECTVEGTSNPNLYWYRQAAGRGLQLLFYSVGIGQISSEVPQNLSASRPQDRQFILSSKKLLLSDSGFYLCAWSVGFTDTQYFGPGTRLTVL.

The sample holds many counts of this clonotype. V and J are TRBV12-3 or TRBV12-4 and TRBJ2-2, with 10 bases that match TRBD1. This CDR3 has 15 residues. The V and J ends lost 3 bases and 6 bases, in that order; junction bases with no gene match: 4. The CDR3 sequence: CASSLRTGGSGELFF. For the CDR3, the DNA is TGTGCCAGCAGTTTGAGGACAGGGGGATCCGGGGAGCTGTTTTTT.

At least ten counts were recorded for this clonotype. CDR3 sequence reads: CASSRDRVHEQFF. Here the CDR3 DNA reads TGTGCCAGCAGCCGGGACAGGGTCCATGAGCAGTTCTTC. This rearrangement joins TRBV11-2 to TRBJ2-1; TRBD1 aligns across 9 bases. V shed 5 bases, J shed 8 bases, and the junction held 4 bases outside the gene matches. The CDR3 has 13 amino acids. CDR1 and CDR2 from the germline V gene are SGHAT and FQNNGV. The complete variable domain, with remaining parts taken from reference TRBV11-2 and TRBJ2-1, reads EAGVAQSPRYKIIEKRQSVAFWCNPISGHATLYWYQQILGQGPKLLIQFQNNGVVDDSQLPKDRFSAERLKGVDSTLKIQPAKLEDSAVYLCASSRDRVHEQFFGPGTRLTVL.

The chain is built from TRBV9 and TRBJ1-1, with D uncertain. Germline V CDR1 and CDR2: SGDLS, YYNGEE. Trimming took 0 bases from V and 1 from J, leaving 16 bases between them. The CDR3 extends over 17 amino acids. The CDR3, as DNA: TGTGCCAGCAGCGTAGGAGGTGGGGTGGGAAGGAACACTGAAGCTTTCTTT. The encoded protein is CASSVGGGVGRNTEAFF.

There are many counts of this clonotype. The chain couples TRBV7-6 to TRBJ2-1; D unresolved. Trimming cost V 5 bases and J 0 bases, with 11 bases left between them. Germline CDR1 SGHVS, CDR2 FNYEAQ. The CDR3 length is 15 residues. The CDR3 DNA follows: TGTGCCAGCAGCGTTTCAGAGTCCTCCTACAATGAGCAGTTCTTC. Protein: CASSVSESSYNEQFF.

J is TRBJ1-5 and V is TRBV15, with D perhaps matching TRBD1 (5 bases). The CDR3 is 14 amino acids. Germline V gives CDR1 LNHNV, CDR2 YYDKDF (reference sequence). V was shortened by 1 base and J by 4 bases, with 8 bases between the two germline ends. CDR3 amino acids: CATSRGGGNQPQHF. In nucleotides, the CDR3 is TGTGCCACCAGCAGAGGGGGGGGGAATCAGCCCCAGCATTTT.

The CDR3 protein is CASSLVEARYEQYF. The CDR3 nucleotides are TGTGCCAGCAGCTTGGTTGAGGCTCGGTACGAGCAGTACTTC. V gene TRBV5-6 combines with J gene TRBJ2-7; D gene ambiguous. This CDR3 comprises 14 residues. Trimming stripped 0 bases from V and 4 bases from J, with 11 bases between. Germline values: CDR1 SGHDT, CDR2 YYEEEE.

Only one count was recorded for this clonotype. The DNA of the CDR3 is TGCAGTGCTAGAAAATTGGGGCAACCTAGCACAGATACGCAGTATTTT. Translating it yields CSARKLGQPSTDTQYF. This rearrangement joins TRBV20-1 to TRBJ2-3; maybe TRBD1 (5 bases). This CDR3 region has 16 residues. From germline, CDR1 is DFQATT and CDR2 SNEGSKA (reference sequence). V was shortened by 2 bases and J by 0 bases, with 15 bases between the two germline ends.

This clonotype was counted at least ten times. The chain joins TRBV6-2 or TRBV6-3 to TRBJ2-7; 9 bases agree with TRBD2. V dropped 5 bases and J dropped 7; count of bases not matched to a gene: 9. Germline V gives CDR1 MNHEY, CDR2 SVGEGT. The CDR3 runs 14 residues. The CDR3 nucleotides are TGTGCCAGCAGTGAGGTAGCGGGAGTACAGGAGCAGTACTTC. Translation: CASSEVAGVQEQYF.

The rearrangement links TRBV19 to TRBJ1-1; D gene uncertain. CDR3 length: 17 residues. V dropped 7 bases and J dropped 2 bases, with 23 bases sitting between them. The germline gives CDR1 LNHDA, CDR2 SQIVND (reference sequence). As DNA, the CDR3 is TGTGCCAGTACCATCCACCTGTGGGAAGGGTCAAACACTGAAGCTTTCTTT. Translating gives CASTIHLWEGSNTEAFF.

There are many counts of this clonotype. The chain joins TRBV12-3 or TRBV12-4 to TRBJ2-1; D not resolved. The CDR3 has 13 amino acids. Trimming took off 6 bases at V and 8 bases at J, with 14 bases between the two ends. The CDR3 coding sequence is TGTGCCAGCAGCGACCCAGGAGTCGATGAGCAGTTCTTC. It translates to CASSDPGVDEQFF.

This clonotype was detected many times. The chain is built from TRBV10-3 and TRBJ1-1; 8 nucleotides line up with TRBD1. The V segment lost 4 bases and the J segment 7 bases; nucleotides outside the gene matches: 11. Germline CDR1 and CDR2: ENHRY and SYGVKD. The CDR3 has 15 amino acids. CDR3 sequence (DNA): TGTGCCATCAGTGGATACACTGGACAGGGTAATGAAGCTTTCTTT. Its translation: CAISGYTGQGNEAFF.

In its sample, this clonotype was seen a few times. The chain uses TRBV11-2 and TRBJ2-4; 9 positions match TRBD2. This CDR3 contains 20 residues. J lost 3 bases, V lost 0 bases, and 15 bases had no gene match. CDR1 is SGHAT and CDR2 is FQNNGV in the germline V gene. CDR3 nucleotide sequence: TGTGCCAGCAGCTTAGACCCTAGCGGGGCAACTCTGGTAGGCAAAAACATTCAGTACTTC. Protein sequence: CASSLDPSGATLVGKNIQYF. Based on the CDR3 plus reference TRBV11-2 and TRBJ2-4, the full variable domain is EAGVAQSPRYKIIEKRQSVAFWCNPISGHATLYWYQQILGQGPKLLIQFQNNGVVDDSQLPKDRFSAERLKGVDSTLKIQPAKLEDSAVYLCASSLDPSGATLVGKNIQYFGAGTRLSVL.

Remarks on this clonotype: A much bigger clone sits one base away, suggesting this may be a read error. This chain links TRBV11-1 with TRBJ2-1, with 7 bases lining up with TRBD2. This CDR3 is 13 amino acids long. Per the germline V gene, CDR1 is SGHAT and CDR2 is FQDESV (reference sequence). The CDR3 spells CAGSLRAGDEQFF. For the CDR3, the DNA is TGTGCCGGCAGCTTACGGGCGGGAGATGAGCAGTTCTTC.

As concerns this clonotype: Since a much larger clone is just one base distant, this may be a read error. The gene calls are TRBV2 and TRBJ2-5; TRBD2 is a possible D gene (6 bases). The germline CDR1 and CDR2 sequences are SNHLY and FYNNEI. CDR3 length: 14 residues. CDR3 nucleotides: TGTGCCAGCAGATCGCGGGGATACCAAGAGGCCCAGTACTTC. Translated, it gives CASRSRGYQEAQYF.

The gene calls are TRBV6-5 and TRBJ2-1; weak D call: TRBD2 (5 bases). CDR3 size: 14 residues. Germline loops: CDR1 MNHEY, CDR2 SVGAGI. Trimming removed 0 bases at V and 5 bases at J, with 8 bases between. The CDR3 loop reads CASSYSSEHNEQFF. DNA for the CDR3: TGTGCCAGCAGTTACTCTAGCGAACACAATGAGCAGTTCTTC.

With respect to this clonotype: The germline gene is not matched at one end of the junction; a read error may be the cause. This chain joins TRBV18 and TRBJ2-1; TRBD1 might be the D (5 bases). Germline V gene data show CDR1 as KGHSH and CDR2 as LQKENI. The CDR3 covers 17 residues. Here the CDR3 DNA reads TGTGCCAGCTCGCCACTGTTCGGGCAGGGTCTTAGGAATGAGCAGTTCTTC. Its translation: CASSPLFGQGLRNEQFF.

The rearrangement links TRBV6-1 to TRBJ2-3; weak D call: TRBD2 (7 bases). CDR3 size: 11 residues. Trimming cost V 8 bases and J 10 bases, with 13 bases left between them. CDR1 is MNHNS and CDR2 is SASEGT in the germline V gene. The CDR3 loop reads CASEEGGSQYF. CDR3 coding DNA: TGTGCCAGCGAGGAGGGGGGGTCGCAGTATTTT.

This clonotype was seen ten or more times. The chain recombines TRBV29-1 with TRBJ2-1, with 10 bases fitting TRBD1. The V and J ends lost 8 bases and 6 bases, in that order; junction bases with no gene match: 7. CDR3 length equals 13 residues. CDR1 and CDR2 (germline): SQVTM, ANQGSEA. Written as DNA, the CDR3 is TGCAGCTGGGACAGGGGAATGGGCAATGAGCAGTTCTTC. It translates to CSWDRGMGNEQFF.

This clonotype was counted many times. The gene calls are TRBV7-2 and TRBJ2-1, with TRBD2 matching 10 bases. V was clipped by 2 bases and J by 10 bases; unmatched bases: 8. This CDR3 region has 15 residues. Germline V gives CDR1 SGHTA, CDR2 FQGNSA. In DNA form, the CDR3 reads TGTGCCAGCAGCTTAACTAGCGGGACGGAAAGAGAGCAGTTCTTC. This translates into CASSLTSGTEREQFF.

This clonotype was recorded many times. This chain connects TRBV28 to TRBJ2-7, with 7 bases aligning to TRBD1. CDR1 and CDR2 (germline): MDHEN, SYDVKM. This CDR3 contains 13 residues. The ends lost 7 bases at V and 4 bases at J; junction bases unmatched: 7. The CDR3 bases are TGTGCCAGCACACGTGGGACAGAGTACGAGCAGTACTTC. Translated: CASTRGTEYEQYF. Full variable domain (rest looked up from reference TRBV28 and TRBJ2-7): DVKVTQSSRYLVKRTGEKVFLECVQDMDHENMFWYRQDPGLGLRLIYFSYDVKMKEKGDIPEGYSVSREKKERFSLILESASTNQTSMYLCASTRGTEYEQYFGPGTRLTVT.

CDR3 loop: CASSSVGTGNNSPLHF. CDR3 in DNA: TGTGCCAGCAGCTCCGTCGGGACAGGGAATAATTCACCCCTCCACTTT. The chain recombines TRBV7-9 with TRBJ1-6; the match to TRBD1 covers 9 bases. This CDR3 contains 16 residues. From germline, CDR1 is SEHNR and CDR2 FQNEAQ (reference sequence). V lost 4 bases, J lost 5 bases, and 6 bases stayed unmatched.